This T cell receptor beta chain was documented in a study of response to subunit inactivated influenza vaccine (dated by TCRdb to the late 2010s). Notes on the research overall: Deep quantitative profiling of the T cell receptor repertoire was used in the study to follow responses to a trivalent subunit inactivated influenza vaccine. Overall results and qualifications from the work: The authors proposed that each seasonal influenza vaccination may bring in only a limited number of new T cells.

Taken from cysteine to phenylalanine, the CDR3 has 12 residues. The read is trimmed to its CDR3 DNA, 36 bases read in frame from base 1. According to the germline V gene, CDR1 reads MGHDK and CDR2 reads SYGVNS. V gives up 7 bases and J gives up 4 bases, and the segment between their germline ends measures 7 bases. The library came from RT-PCR. Sequencing relied on an Illumina HiSeq 2500. TCRdb reran the public reads through fastp at Q25 and MiXCR, keeping productive beta chains. Rows matching on CDR3 protein sequence are summarized as one entry with the most common DNA and genes. The sample table lists about 520,000 distinct CDR3 sequences, about 7.2% of them with a count of one. The top ten clonotypes cover over 10% of the sample. This clonotype has a handful of counts. The clone's antigen remains unknown. The record has no base qualities; no much larger clone is one base away.

This clonotype was sampled from a man between 45 and 75 years old who received an inactivated influenza vaccine. Donor details come from another sample of the same person, matched by shared clones. The sequence is built from TRBV25-1 and TRBJ2-2; no D gene call is confident. The starting material was PBMCs from blood, obtained less than 30 months after vaccination. The DNA reads as follows: TGTGCCAGCACGAGCTTCACCGGGGAGCTGTTTTTT. This encodes CASTSFTGELFF.